This entry describes one T cell receptor (beta chain). These data are taken from a study of monozygotic twins with inflammatory bowel disease. The length of the CDR3 is 12 residues. For each CDR3 protein, TCRdb gives one entry from its re-call of the 5' RACE reads, without DNA. Its table lists approximately 400,000 distinct CDR3 sequences. The sequenced sample consisted of blood. The sequence was collected from a human donor with ulcerative colitis or Crohn's disease, or a healthy co-twin of an affected twin (not recorded which). J is TRBJ1-5 and V is TRBV12-3 or TRBV12-4. CDR3 protein: CASTLTHQPQHF.